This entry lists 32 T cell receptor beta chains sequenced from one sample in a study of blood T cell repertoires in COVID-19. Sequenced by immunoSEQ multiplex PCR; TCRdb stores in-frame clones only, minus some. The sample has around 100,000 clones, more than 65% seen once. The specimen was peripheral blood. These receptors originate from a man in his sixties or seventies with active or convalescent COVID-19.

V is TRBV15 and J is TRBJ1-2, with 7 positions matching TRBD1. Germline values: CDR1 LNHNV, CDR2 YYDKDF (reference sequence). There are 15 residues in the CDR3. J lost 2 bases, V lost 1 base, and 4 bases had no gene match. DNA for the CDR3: TGTGCCACCAGCAGAGGAGGGGGCGGGAACTATGGCTACACCTTC. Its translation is CATSRGGGGNYGYTF.

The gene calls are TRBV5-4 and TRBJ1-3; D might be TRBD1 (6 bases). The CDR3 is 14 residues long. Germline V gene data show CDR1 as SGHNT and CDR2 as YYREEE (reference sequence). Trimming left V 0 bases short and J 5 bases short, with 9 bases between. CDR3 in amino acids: CASSLGQARNTIYF. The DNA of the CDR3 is TGTGCCAGCAGCTTGGGACAGGCCCGAAACACCATATATTTT.

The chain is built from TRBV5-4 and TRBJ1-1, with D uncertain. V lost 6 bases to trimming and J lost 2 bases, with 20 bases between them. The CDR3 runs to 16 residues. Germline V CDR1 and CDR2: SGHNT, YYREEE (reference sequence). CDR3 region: CASKVSPKGENTEAFF. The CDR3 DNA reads TGTGCCAGCAAAGTCTCCCCTAAAGGAGAAAACACTGAAGCTTTCTTT.

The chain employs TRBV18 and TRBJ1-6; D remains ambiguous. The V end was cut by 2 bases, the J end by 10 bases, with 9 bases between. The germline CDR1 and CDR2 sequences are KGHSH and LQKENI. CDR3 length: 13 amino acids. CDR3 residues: CASSPGEKSPLHF. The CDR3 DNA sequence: TGTGCCAGCTCACCAGGGGAGAAATCACCCCTCCACTTT.

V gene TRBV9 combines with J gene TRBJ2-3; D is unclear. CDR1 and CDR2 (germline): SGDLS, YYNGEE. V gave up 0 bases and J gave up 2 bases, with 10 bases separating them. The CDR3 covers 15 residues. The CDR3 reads CASSVVNRPTDTQYF. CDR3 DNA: TGTGCCAGCAGCGTAGTCAACAGACCCACAGATACGCAGTATTTT.

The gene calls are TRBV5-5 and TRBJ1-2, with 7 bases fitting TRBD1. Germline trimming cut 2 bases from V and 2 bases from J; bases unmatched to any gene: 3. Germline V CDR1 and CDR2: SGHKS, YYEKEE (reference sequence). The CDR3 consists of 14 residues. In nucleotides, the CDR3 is TGTGCCAGCAGCTTTTCACAGGGGAACTATGGCTACACCTTC. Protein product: CASSFSQGNYGYTF.

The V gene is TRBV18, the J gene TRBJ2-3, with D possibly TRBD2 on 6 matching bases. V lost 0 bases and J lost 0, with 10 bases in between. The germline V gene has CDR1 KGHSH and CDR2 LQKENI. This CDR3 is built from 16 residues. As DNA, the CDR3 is TGTGCCAGCTCACCACCAGGTAGCGGTAGCACAGATACGCAGTATTTT. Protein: CASSPPGSGSTDTQYF. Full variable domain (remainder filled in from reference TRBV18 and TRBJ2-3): NAGVMQNPRHLVRRRGQEARLRCSPMKGHSHVYWYRQLPEEGLKFMVYLQKENIIDESGMPKERFSAEFPKEGPSILRIQQVVRGDSAAYFCASSPPGSGSTDTQYFGPGTRLTVL.

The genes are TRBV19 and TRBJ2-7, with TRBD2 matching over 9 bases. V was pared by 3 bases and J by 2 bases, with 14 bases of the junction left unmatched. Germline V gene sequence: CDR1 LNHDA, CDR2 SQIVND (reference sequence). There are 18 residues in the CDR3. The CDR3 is CASSIVAGVGVGAYEQYF. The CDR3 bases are TGTGCCAGTAGTATCGTAGCGGGAGTGGGGGTAGGAGCCTACGAGCAGTACTTC.

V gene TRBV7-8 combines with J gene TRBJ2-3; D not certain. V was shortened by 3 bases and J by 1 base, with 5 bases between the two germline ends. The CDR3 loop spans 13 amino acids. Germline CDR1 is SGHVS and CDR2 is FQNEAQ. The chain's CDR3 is CASSFFGTDTQYF. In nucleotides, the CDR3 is TGTGCCAGCAGCTTTTTCGGCACAGATACGCAGTATTTT. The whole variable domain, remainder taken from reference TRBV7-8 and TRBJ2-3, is GAGVSQSPRYKVAKRGQDVALRCDPISGHVSLFWYQQALGQGPEFLTYFQNEAQLDKSGLPSDRFFAERPEGSVSTLKIQRTQQEDSAVYLCASSFFGTDTQYFGPGTRLTVL.

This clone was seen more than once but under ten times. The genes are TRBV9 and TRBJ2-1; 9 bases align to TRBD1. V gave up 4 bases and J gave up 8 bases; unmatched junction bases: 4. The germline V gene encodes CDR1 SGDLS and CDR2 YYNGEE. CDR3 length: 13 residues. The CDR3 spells CASSRTGADEQFF. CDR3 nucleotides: TGTGCCAGCAGCCGGACAGGGGCCGATGAGCAGTTCTTC.

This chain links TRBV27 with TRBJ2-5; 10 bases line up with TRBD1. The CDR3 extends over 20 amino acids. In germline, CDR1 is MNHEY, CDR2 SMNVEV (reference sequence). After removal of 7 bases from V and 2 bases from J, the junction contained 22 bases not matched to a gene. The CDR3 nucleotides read TGTGCCAGCACCTCTTTAAAGACAGGGGGCGTATTACAATCTCAAGAGACCCAGTACTTC. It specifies CASTSLKTGGVLQSQETQYF.

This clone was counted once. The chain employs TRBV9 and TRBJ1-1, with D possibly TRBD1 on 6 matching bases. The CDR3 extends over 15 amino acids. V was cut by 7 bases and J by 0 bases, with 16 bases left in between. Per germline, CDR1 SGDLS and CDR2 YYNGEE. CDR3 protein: CASGPHDRMNTEAFF. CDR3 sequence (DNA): TGTGCCAGCGGGCCCCACGACAGGATGAACACTGAAGCTTTCTTT.

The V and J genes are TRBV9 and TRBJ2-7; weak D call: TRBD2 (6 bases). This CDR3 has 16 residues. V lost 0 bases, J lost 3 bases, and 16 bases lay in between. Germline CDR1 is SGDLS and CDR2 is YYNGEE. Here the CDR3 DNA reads TGTGCCAGCAGCGTAGGGGGCGGAGGGAACGGCTACGAGCAGTACTTC. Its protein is CASSVGGGGNGYEQYF.

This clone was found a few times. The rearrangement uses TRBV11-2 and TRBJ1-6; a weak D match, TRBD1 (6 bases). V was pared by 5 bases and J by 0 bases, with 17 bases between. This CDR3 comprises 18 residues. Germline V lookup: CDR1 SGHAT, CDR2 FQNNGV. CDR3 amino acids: CASSLRGQSSSYNSPLHF. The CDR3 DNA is TGTGCCAGCAGCCTTCGGGGACAATCGAGCTCCTATAATTCACCCCTCCACTTT. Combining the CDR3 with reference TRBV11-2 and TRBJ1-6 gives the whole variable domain EAGVAQSPRYKIIEKRQSVAFWCNPISGHATLYWYQQILGQGPKLLIQFQNNGVVDDSQLPKDRFSAERLKGVDSTLKIQPAKLEDSAVYLCASSLRGQSSSYNSPLHFGNGTRLTVT.

CDR3 in DNA: TGCGCCAGCAGCCAAGATCTACTAGCGGGGGGTGGAGAGACCCAGTACTTC. Protein: CASSQDLLAGGGETQYF. This chain joins TRBV4-3 and TRBJ2-5, with 12 bases that match TRBD2. This CDR3 has 17 amino acids. V was clipped by 0 bases and J by 4 bases; unmatched bases: 6. From germline, CDR1 is LGHNA and CDR2 YSLEER.

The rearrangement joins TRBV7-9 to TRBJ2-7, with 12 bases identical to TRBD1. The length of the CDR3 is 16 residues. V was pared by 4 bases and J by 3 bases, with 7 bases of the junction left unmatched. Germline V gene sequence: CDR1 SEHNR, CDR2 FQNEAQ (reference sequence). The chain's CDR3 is CASSSFGTGGLYEQYF. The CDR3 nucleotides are TGTGCCAGCAGCTCCTTTGGGACAGGGGGCCTCTACGAGCAGTACTTC.

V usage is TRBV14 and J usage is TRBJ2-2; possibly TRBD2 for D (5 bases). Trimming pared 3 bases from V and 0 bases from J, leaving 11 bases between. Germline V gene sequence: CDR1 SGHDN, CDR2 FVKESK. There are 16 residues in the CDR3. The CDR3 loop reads CASSQWPGTNTGELFF. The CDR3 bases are TGTGCCAGCAGCCAGTGGCCCGGGACGAACACCGGGGAGCTGTTTTTT.

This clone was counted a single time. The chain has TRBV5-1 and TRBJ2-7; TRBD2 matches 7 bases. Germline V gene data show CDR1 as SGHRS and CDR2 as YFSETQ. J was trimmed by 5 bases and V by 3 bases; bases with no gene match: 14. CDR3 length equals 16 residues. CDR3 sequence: CASSSGGFGGSNEQYF. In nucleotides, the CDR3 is TGCGCCAGCAGCTCCGGTGGTTTTGGCGGGAGTAACGAGCAGTACTTC. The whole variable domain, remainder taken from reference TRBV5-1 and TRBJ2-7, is KAGVTQTPRYLIKTRGQQVTLSCSPISGHRSVSWYQQTPGQGLQFLFEYFSETQRNKGNFPGRFSGRQFSNSRSEMNVSTLELGDSALYLCASSSGGFGGSNEQYFGPGTRLTVT.

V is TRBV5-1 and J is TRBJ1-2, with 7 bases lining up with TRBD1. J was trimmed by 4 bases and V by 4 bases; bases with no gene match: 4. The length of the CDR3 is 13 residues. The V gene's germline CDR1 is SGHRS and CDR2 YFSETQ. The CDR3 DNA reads TGCGCCAGCAGCGTCGGGACAGCCTATGGCTACACCTTC. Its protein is CASSVGTAYGYTF.

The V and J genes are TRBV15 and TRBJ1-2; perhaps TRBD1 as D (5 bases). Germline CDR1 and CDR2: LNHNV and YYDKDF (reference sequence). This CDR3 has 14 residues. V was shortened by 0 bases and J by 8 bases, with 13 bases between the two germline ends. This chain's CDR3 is CATSRDPQGAGYTF. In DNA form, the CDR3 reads TGTGCCACCAGCAGAGATCCCCAGGGTGCCGGCTACACCTTC.

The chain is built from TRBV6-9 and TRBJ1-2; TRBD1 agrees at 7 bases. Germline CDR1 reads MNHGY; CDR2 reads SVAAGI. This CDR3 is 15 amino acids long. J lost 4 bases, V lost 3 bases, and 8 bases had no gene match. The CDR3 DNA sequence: TGTGCCAGCAGTTACCGTCGGGACAGATTCTATGGCTACACCTTC. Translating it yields CASSYRRDRFYGYTF.

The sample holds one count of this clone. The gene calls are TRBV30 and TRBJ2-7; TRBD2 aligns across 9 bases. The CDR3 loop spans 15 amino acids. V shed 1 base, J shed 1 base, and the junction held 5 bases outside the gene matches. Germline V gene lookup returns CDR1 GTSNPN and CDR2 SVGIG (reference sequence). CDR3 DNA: TGTGCCTGGAGTGGCGGGAGGGCCCGGTCCTACGAGCAGTACTTC. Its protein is CAWSGGRARSYEQYF.

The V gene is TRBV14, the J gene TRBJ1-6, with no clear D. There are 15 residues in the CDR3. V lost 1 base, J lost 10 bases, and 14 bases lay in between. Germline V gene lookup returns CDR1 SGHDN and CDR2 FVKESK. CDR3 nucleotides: TGTGCCAGCAGCCAAGGCTGGGCAGATTACTCACCCCTCCACTTT. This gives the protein CASSQGWADYSPLHF. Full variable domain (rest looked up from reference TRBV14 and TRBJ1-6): EAGVTQFPSHSVIEKGQTVTLRCDPISGHDNLYWYRRVMGKEIKFLLHFVKESKQDESGMPNNRFLAERTGGTYSTLKVQPAELEDSGVYFCASSQGWADYSPLHFGNGTRLTVT.

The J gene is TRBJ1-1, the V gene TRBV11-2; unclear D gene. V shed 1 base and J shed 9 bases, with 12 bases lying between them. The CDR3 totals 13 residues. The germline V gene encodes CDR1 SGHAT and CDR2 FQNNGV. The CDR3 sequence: CASSLGFADKAFF. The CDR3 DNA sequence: TGTGCCAGCAGCTTAGGGTTCGCAGACAAAGCTTTCTTT.

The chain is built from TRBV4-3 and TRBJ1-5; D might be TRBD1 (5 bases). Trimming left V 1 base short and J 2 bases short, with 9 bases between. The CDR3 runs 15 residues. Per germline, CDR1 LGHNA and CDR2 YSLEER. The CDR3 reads CASSQGQSGNQPQHF. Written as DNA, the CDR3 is TGCGCCAGCAGCCAAGGACAGTCGGGCAATCAGCCCCAGCATTTT.

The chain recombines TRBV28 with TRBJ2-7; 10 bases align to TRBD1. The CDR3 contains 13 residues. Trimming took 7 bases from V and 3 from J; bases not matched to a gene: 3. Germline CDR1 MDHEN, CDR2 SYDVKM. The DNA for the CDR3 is TGTGCCAGCACCTGGACAGGGGGCTACGAGCAGTACTTC. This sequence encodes CASTWTGGYEQYF.

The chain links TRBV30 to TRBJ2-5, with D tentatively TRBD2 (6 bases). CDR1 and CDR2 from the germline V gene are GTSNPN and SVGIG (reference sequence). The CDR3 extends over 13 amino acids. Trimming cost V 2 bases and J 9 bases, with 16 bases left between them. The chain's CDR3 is CAWSPGEPGSQYF. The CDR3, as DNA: TGTGCCTGGAGTCCGGGAGAGCCAGGGTCCCAGTACTTC.

CDR3 DNA sequence: TGCGCCAGCAGCTTAGGACTTAAGGAGACCCAGTACTTC. This gives the protein CASSLGLKETQYF. The rearrangement links TRBV5-1 to TRBJ2-5; TRBD2 is a possible D gene (5 bases). Germline CDR1 is SGHRS and CDR2 is YFSETQ. The length of the CDR3 is 13 residues. Trimming pared 2 bases from V and 5 bases from J, leaving 10 bases between.

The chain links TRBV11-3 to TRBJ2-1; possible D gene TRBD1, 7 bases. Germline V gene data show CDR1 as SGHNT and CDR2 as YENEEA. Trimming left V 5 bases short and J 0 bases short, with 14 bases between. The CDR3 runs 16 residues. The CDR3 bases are TGTGCCAGCAGCGTCGGGACAGCGGGCTCCTACAATGAGCAGTTCTTC. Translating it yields CASSVGTAGSYNEQFF. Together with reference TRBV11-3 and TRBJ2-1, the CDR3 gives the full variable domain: EAGVVQSPRYKIIEKKQPVAFWCNPISGHNTLYWYLQNLGQGPELLIRYENEEAVDDSQLPKDRFSAERLKGVDSTLKIQPAELGDSAVYLCASSVGTAGSYNEQFFGPGTRLTVL.

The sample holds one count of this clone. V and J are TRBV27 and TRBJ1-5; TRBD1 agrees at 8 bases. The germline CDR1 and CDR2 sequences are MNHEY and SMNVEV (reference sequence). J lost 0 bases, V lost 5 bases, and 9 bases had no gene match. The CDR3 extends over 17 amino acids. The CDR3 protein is CASSLRLTGASNQPQHF. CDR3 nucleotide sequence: TGTGCCAGCAGTCTACGCCTGACAGGGGCTAGCAATCAGCCCCAGCATTTT.

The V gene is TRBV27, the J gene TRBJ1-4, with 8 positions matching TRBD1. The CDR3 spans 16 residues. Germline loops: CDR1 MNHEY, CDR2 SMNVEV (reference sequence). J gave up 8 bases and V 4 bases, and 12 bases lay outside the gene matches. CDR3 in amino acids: CASSSIGQGGAEKLFF. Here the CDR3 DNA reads TGTGCCAGCAGTTCCATCGGACAGGGAGGCGCGGAAAAACTGTTTTTT. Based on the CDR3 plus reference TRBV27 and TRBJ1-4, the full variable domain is EAQVTQNPRYLITVTGKKLTVTCSQNMNHEYMSWYRQDPGLGLRQIYYSMNVEVTDKGDVPEGYKVSRKEKRNFPLILESPSPNQTSLYFCASSSIGQGGAEKLFFGSGTQLSVL.

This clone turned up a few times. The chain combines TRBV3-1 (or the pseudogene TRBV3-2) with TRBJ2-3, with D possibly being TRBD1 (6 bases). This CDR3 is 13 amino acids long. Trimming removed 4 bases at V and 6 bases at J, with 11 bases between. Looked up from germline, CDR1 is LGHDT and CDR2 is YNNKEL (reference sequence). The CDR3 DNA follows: TGTGCCAGCAGCCGGGACACCCCGGATACGCAGTATTTT. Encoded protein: CASSRDTPDTQYF.